These 11 T cell receptor beta chains originate from one sample sequenced in a study of T cells expressing NK-cell markers. TCRdb re-called the 5' RACE reads, yielding one record per CDR3 amino acid sequence without DNA. This sample carries 550,000 to 600,000 distinct CDR3 sequences, with approximately 4% going to the ten biggest clones. Material for sequencing was blood T cells: a sorted CD56 or NKG2C T cell subset, CD4+ or CD8+ T cells, or bulk PBMC T cells (not recorded which). The receptors stem from a man aged 18 to 35 in good health.

The chain carries TRBV9 and TRBJ1-4; TCRdb designates TRBD1, a call that cannot be tested without DNA. This CDR3 has 12 residues. Germline assignment: CDR1 SGDLS and CDR2 YYNGEE. The CDR3 sequence is CASSLQGRELFF.

CDR3 region: CASSPAGPAPYEQYF. The chain recombines TRBV7-2 with TRBJ2-7; no DNA is available, so the TRBD2 call from TCRdb remains unchecked. Germline V gene sequence: CDR1 SGHTA, CDR2 FQGNSA. The CDR3 runs to 15 residues.

The chain employs TRBV6-2 or TRBV6-3 and TRBJ1-1. From germline, CDR1 is MNHEY and CDR2 SVGEGT. There are 12 residues in the CDR3. The chain's CDR3 is CASSTRLGEAFF.

The rearrangement joins TRBV10-3 to TRBJ2-1; the TCRdb D gene call, TRBD2, has no DNA to confirm it. Germline assignment: CDR1 ENHRY and CDR2 SYGVKD. The CDR3 is 17 amino acids. The chain's CDR3 is CAIIEGTGRTSANEQFF.

The chain links TRBV7-9 to TRBJ2-1; TCRdb outputs TRBD1, but without DNA this stays unchecked. The CDR3 sequence is 16 residues long. Germline CDR1 SEHNR, CDR2 FQNEAQ (reference sequence). This chain's CDR3 is CASSLGLSEGDNEQFF.

The rearrangement uses TRBV6-2 or TRBV6-3 and TRBJ2-7; TCRdb's D gene call, TRBD2, goes unchecked for lack of DNA. The CDR3 has 20 residues. Germline loops: CDR1 MNHEY, CDR2 SVGEGT. CDR3 sequence: CASSYSTSLAGLLSSYEQYF.

The chain couples TRBV6-1 to TRBJ1-4; TCRdb designates TRBD1, a call that cannot be tested without DNA. The CDR3 is 18 residues long. Germline values: CDR1 MNHNS, CDR2 SASEGT. This chain's CDR3 is CASSPTQGTYATNEKLFF.

The chain links TRBV20-1 to TRBJ1-1. The CDR3 contains 16 residues. Germline V gives CDR1 DFQATT, CDR2 SNEGSKA (reference sequence). CDR3 region: CSARDSGSKYGTEAFF.

CDR3 residues: CASSPGTGALPNTEAFF. V and J are TRBV7-2 and TRBJ1-1; TCRdb's D gene call, TRBD1, goes unchecked for lack of DNA. CDR3 length equals 17 residues. The germline gives CDR1 SGHTA, CDR2 FQGNSA.

The V gene is TRBV5-8, the J gene TRBJ2-2. This CDR3 has 13 amino acids. CDR1 and CDR2 from the germline V gene are SGHTS and YDEGEE. CDR3 residues: CASRTVIDGELFF.

The J gene is TRBJ2-2, the V gene TRBV7-6; TCRdb picks TRBD1, but there is no DNA to check that call. The CDR3 is 11 residues long. The germline gives CDR1 SGHVS, CDR2 FNYEAQ. CDR3 loop: CASQGAGELFF.